This T cell receptor (beta chain) was captured in a study of blood T cell repertoires in COVID-19. Study as a whole: The United States, Italy and Spain supplied acute and convalescent COVID-19 samples. T cells, B-cell-depleted T cells, or PBMCs supplied cDNA or gDNA.

Looked up from germline, CDR1 is SGHRS and CDR2 is YFSETQ. The V gene lost 4 bases and the J gene lost 2 bases, with 13 bases spanning the gap. This CDR3 has 14 amino acids. Source study methods: Estimates of nucleated cell counts were drawn from the amplification of reference gene primers. Measured with immunoSEQ multiplex PCR; TCRdb has only the in-frame clones, and not every one. The DNA gave D and trimming, while V, J and clone size come from that table. Seen here are approximately 120,000 clones, 70% to 90% observed once, and the top ten hold 1% to 1.4%. The rearrangement joins TRBV5-1 to TRBJ2-7; TRBD2 might be the D (6 bases). The sample was peripheral blood. The TCR was taken from a human donor in a cohort sampled during active COVID-19. The DNA of the CDR3 is TGCGCCAGCAGCCCTGGGACTGTCCCCTACGAGCAGTACTTC. Protein: CASSPGTVPYEQYF.